The next 15 T cell receptor beta chains were all read from a single sample in a study of shared clonotypes between healthy human individuals (TCRdb year 2020). Receptors were amplified or captured by the immunoSEQ multiplex PCR assay. The clones in this table, taken by TCRdb from immuneACCESS, are in-frame only. Not every clone is retained; where verified, under half of the shortfall comes from an unresolved V gene, and the cause of the rest is unknown. The sample includes 2 million to 3 million clones, with around nine tenths observed a single time. The ten largest make up around 0.14% of the sample. Input material: naive CD4+ T cells sorted from blood. The cell subset or site label corresponds to: CD45RA+ positively selected. These receptors originate from a man younger than 35 in good health.

A note on this clone: The sample contains more than one DNA sequence encoding this CDR3. The gene calls are TRBV4-2 and TRBJ2-5; 16 bases map to TRBD2. Germline loops: CDR1 LGHNA, CDR2 YNFKEQ. The CDR3 runs to 16 residues. V shed 3 bases, J shed 2 bases, and the junction held 0 bases outside the gene matches. The chain's CDR3 is CASSQGLAGGQETQYF. CDR3 bases: TGTGCCAGCAGCCAGGGACTAGCGGGGGGGCAAGAGACCCAGTACTTC.

The rearrangement links TRBV4-3 to TRBJ2-7; tentative D call: TRBD1 (6 bases). The CDR3 covers 15 residues. The ends were cut back, 1 base at V and 0 bases at J, with 10 bases in the middle. The germline CDR1 and CDR2 sequences are LGHNA and YSLEER. The chain's CDR3 is CASSQAPDSSYEQYF. DNA for the CDR3: TGCGCCAGCAGCCAAGCTCCGGACAGCTCCTACGAGCAGTACTTC.

V usage is TRBV19 and J usage is TRBJ1-2, with 8 bases aligning to TRBD1. CDR3 length: 12 amino acids. After removal of 5 bases from V and 8 bases from J, the junction contained 4 bases not matched to a gene. Germline V gene sequence: CDR1 LNHDA, CDR2 SQIVND (reference sequence). CDR3 coding DNA: TGTGCCAGTAGTCAGGGGGCGCGGGGCTACACCTTC. Translation gives CASSQGARGYTF. The variable domain in full, with the rest retrieved from reference TRBV19 and TRBJ1-2, is DGGITQSPKYLFRKEGQNVTLSCEQNLNHDAMYWYRQDPGQGLRLIYYSQIVNDFQKGDIAEGYSVSREKKESFPLTVTSAQKNPTAFYLCASSQGARGYTFGSGTRLTVV.

V usage is TRBV29-1 and J usage is TRBJ2-1; no clear D gene. V was trimmed by 5 bases and J by 4 bases, leaving 12 bases between them. The V gene's germline CDR1 is SQVTM and CDR2 ANQGSEA. The CDR3 is made up of 13 amino acids. The CDR3 is CSVLSEVYNEQFF. The CDR3 nucleotides read TGCAGCGTTTTGTCGGAAGTTTACAATGAGCAGTTCTTC.

The rearrangement links TRBV10-3 to TRBJ1-3; 9 bases map to TRBD1. This CDR3 has 18 residues. V shed 2 bases, J shed 4 bases, and the junction held 12 bases outside the gene matches. Germline V gives CDR1 ENHRY, CDR2 SYGVKD. The CDR3 loop is CAISEGTGTTLGGNTIYF. CDR3 sequence (DNA): TGTGCCATCAGTGAGGGGACAGGGACGACCTTAGGAGGAAACACCATATATTTT.

V gene TRBV19 combines with J gene TRBJ1-4; 7 positions agree with TRBD1. CDR3 length equals 13 residues. The germline V gene encodes CDR1 LNHDA and CDR2 SQIVND (reference sequence). Trimming at V came to 9 bases and at J to 5 bases, leaving 6 bases not matched to a gene. CDR3 sequence reads: CASRDSGNEKLFF. DNA for the CDR3: TGTGCCAGCAGGGACAGTGGGAATGAAAAACTGTTTTTT.

This chain joins TRBV7-2 and TRBJ2-5, with TRBD2 matching 12 bases. CDR3 size: 16 residues. The ends lost 4 bases at V and 5 bases at J; junction bases unmatched: 8. Germline V gene lookup returns CDR1 SGHTA and CDR2 FQGNSA. CDR3 sequence: CASSSPSGGARETQYF. In nucleotides, the CDR3 is TGTGCCAGCAGCTCGCCTAGCGGGGGGGCCCGTGAGACCCAGTACTTC.

The chain carries TRBV25-1 and TRBJ2-6; the D gene is possibly TRBD1 (5 bases). The V gene lost 1 base and the J gene lost 2 bases, with 12 bases spanning the gap. The CDR3 has 17 residues. Germline V gene sequence: CDR1 MGHDK, CDR2 SYGVNS. The CDR3 DNA follows: TGTGCCAGCAGTGAATCTCTGCCAGGGACTGGGGCCAACGTCCTGACTTTC. It specifies CASSESLPGTGANVLTF.

In the case of this clone: One end of the junction is discordant with germline, which a read error may explain. V is TRBV6-1 and J is TRBJ1-5; 7 bases fit TRBD1. The germline V gene has CDR1 MNHNS and CDR2 SASEGT. The CDR3 has 14 amino acids. The CDR3 bases are TGTGCCAGCAGGGAAGACAGGGCGAATCAGCCCCAGCATTTT. This codes for CASREDRANQPQHF.

V usage is TRBV5-1 and J usage is TRBJ2-2; 14 bases line up with TRBD2. Trimming at V came to 7 bases and at J to 3 bases, leaving 5 bases not matched to a gene. The CDR3 has 16 amino acids. Per the germline V gene, CDR1 is SGHRS and CDR2 is YFSETQ. The DNA of the CDR3 is TGCGCCAGCGGCGGGACTAGCGGGGGCTACACCGGGGAGCTGTTTTTT. This translates into CASGGTSGGYTGELFF.

The chain joins TRBV5-1 to TRBJ2-1; D is perhaps TRBD2 (5 bases). The CDR3 is 18 amino acids. From germline, CDR1 is SGHRS and CDR2 YFSETQ. V lost 0 bases, J lost 0 bases, and 16 bases lay in between. The CDR3 sequence: CASSLARWETDSYNEQFF. In nucleotides, the CDR3 is TGCGCCAGCAGCTTGGCCAGGTGGGAGACTGACTCCTACAATGAGCAGTTCTTC.

The V call is TRBV23-1, the J call TRBJ2-5; TRBD1 matches 7 bases. TRBV23-1 is an open reading frame, and its role is uncertain. J lost 2 bases, V lost 2 bases, and 11 bases had no gene match. This CDR3 spans 17 amino acids. This CDR3 is CASSQRWGQRKQETQYF. CDR3 sequence (DNA): TGCGCCAGCAGTCAACGTTGGGGACAGCGCAAGCAAGAGACCCAGTACTTC.

The chain employs TRBV25-1 and TRBJ2-5; maybe TRBD1 (6 bases). This CDR3 has 15 amino acids. Germline CDR1 and CDR2: MGHDK and SYGVNS. Deletions cut 2 bases from V and 2 bases from J, with 12 bases between. The CDR3 here is CASSEVGGSQETQYF. The CDR3 DNA is TGTGCCAGCAGTGAAGTAGGGGGATCACAAGAGACCCAGTACTTC.

This chain uses TRBV15 with TRBJ1-4; the D is unclear. The CDR3 spans 15 residues. Deletions cut 1 base from V and 7 bases from J, with 13 bases between. The germline CDR1 and CDR2 sequences are LNHNV and YYDKDF (reference sequence). CDR3 nucleotide sequence: TGTGCCACCAGCAGAGCAAGAGGGCAGAGTGAAAAACTGTTTTTT. Protein: CATSRARGQSEKLFF.

This sequence joins TRBV2 and TRBJ1-6; 7 bases map to TRBD1. V lost 4 bases and J lost 9; bases outside the gene matches: 6. CDR3 size: 14 residues. The germline V gene encodes CDR1 SNHLY and CDR2 FYNNEI. The CDR3 loop is CASSVNRGASPLHF. In DNA form, the CDR3 reads TGTGCCAGCAGTGTAAACAGGGGAGCTTCACCCCTCCACTTT.